The 22 T cell receptor beta chains in this list originate from one sample, sequenced in a study of blood T cell repertoires in COVID-19 (dated by TCRdb to about 2020). Libraries were made using the immunoSEQ multiplex PCR assay. TCRdb retrieved this table from immuneACCESS and kept in-frame rearrangements only. Not all clones are present; in checked studies, unresolved V genes account for under half, and no reason is known for the remainder. This sample gives 85,000 to 120,000 clones in total; 84% of them show up just once. The leading ten clones occupy around 9.5% of the sample. Sequencing was performed on peripheral blood. Source of these receptors: a man between 40 and 49 years old with active or convalescent COVID-19.

The chain joins TRBV9 to TRBJ1-1; 8 nucleotides line up with TRBD1. The germline CDR1 and CDR2 sequences are SGDLS and YYNGEE. The trim removed 1 base at V and 7 bases at J, leaving 6 bases unmatched. This CDR3 region has 14 residues. The CDR3 loop reads CASSVNDRGYEAFF. The CDR3 DNA reads TGTGCCAGCAGCGTAAATGACAGGGGCTATGAAGCTTTCTTT.

The gene calls are TRBV7-2 and TRBJ1-5, with D tentatively TRBD1 (5 bases). Between the trimmed V and J ends, which lost 5 bases and 0 bases, there was a span of 8 bases. This CDR3 has 14 residues. Germline CDR1 is SGHTA and CDR2 is FQGNSA. CDR3 amino acids: CASSTTGSNQPQHF. The CDR3 DNA is TGTGCCAGCAGCACTACAGGTAGCAATCAGCCCCAGCATTTT. Based on the CDR3 plus reference TRBV7-2 and TRBJ1-5, the full variable domain is GAGVSQSPSNKVTEKGKDVELRCDPISGHTALYWYRQSLGQGLEFLIYFQGNSAPDKSGLPSDRFSAERTGGSVSTLTIQRTQQEDSAVYLCASSTTGSNQPQHFGDGTRLSIL.

In the case of this clone: Additional DNA sequences in this sample encode the identical CDR3. The J gene is TRBJ1-5, the V gene TRBV27, with a weak D call TRBD1 (6 bases). Germline V gene data show CDR1 as MNHEY and CDR2 as SMNVEV (reference sequence). The CDR3 totals 13 residues. Trimming cost V 5 bases and J 5 bases, with 10 bases left between them. The CDR3 spells CASSPQGYQPQHF. For the CDR3, the DNA is TGTGCCAGCAGTCCGCAGGGGTATCAGCCCCAGCATTTT.

The V call is TRBV6-1, the J call TRBJ1-2; D remains ambiguous. Germline-derived CDR1 and CDR2 are MNHNS and SASEGT. Between the trimmed V and J ends, which lost 3 bases and 9 bases, there was a span of 17 bases. The CDR3 totals 14 residues. CDR3 bases: TGTGCCAGCAGTGACATACCGGGATCTCGTAGCTACACCTTC. Translated, it gives CASSDIPGSRSYTF.

This chain joins TRBV2 and TRBJ2-7; the match to TRBD1 covers 10 bases. Germline V CDR1 and CDR2: SNHLY, FYNNEI. CDR3 length: 17 residues. The V segment lost 7 bases and the J segment 1 base; nucleotides outside the gene matches: 13. The CDR3 sequence: CASKRTGGLTSSYEQYF. CDR3 in DNA: TGTGCCAGCAAACGGACAGGGGGGTTAACATCATCCTACGAGCAGTACTTC.

The rearrangement uses TRBV27 and TRBJ1-1; unclear D gene. V shed 2 bases and J shed 3 bases, with 13 bases lying between them. Germline CDR1 is MNHEY and CDR2 is SMNVEV (reference sequence). This CDR3 spans 15 amino acids. CDR3 loop: CASSLRPPEDTEAFF. The DNA of the CDR3 is TGTGCCAGCAGTTTAAGGCCACCGGAGGACACTGAAGCTTTCTTT.

The chain is built from TRBV23-1 and TRBJ1-6; D uncertain. TRBV23-1 is reported as an ORF; its role is uncertain. V was cut by 7 bases and J by 6 bases, with 10 bases left in between. The CDR3 spans 13 residues. This CDR3 is CASTRRSNSPLHF. CDR3 bases: TGCGCCAGCACGAGACGGAGTAATTCACCCCTCCACTTT.

For this clone: Other DNA sequences in the sample encode the same CDR3. The chain joins TRBV3-1 (or the pseudogene TRBV3-2) to TRBJ1-1; perhaps TRBD1 as D (6 bases). Germline V gene lookup returns CDR1 LGHDT and CDR2 YNNKEL (reference sequence). CDR3 length: 14 amino acids. The V end lost 3 bases, the J end lost 0 bases, and 8 bases lay between the germline ends. This CDR3 reads CASSQGHLNTEAFF. CDR3 sequence (DNA): TGTGCCAGCAGCCAGGGACACCTGAACACTGAAGCTTTCTTT.

This chain links TRBV10-3 with TRBJ1-4; no clear D. The CDR3 has 14 residues. Deletions cut 2 bases from V and 12 bases from J, with 16 bases between. Germline lookup yields CDR1 ENHRY and CDR2 SYGVKD. CDR3 amino acids: CAISEVQVPSELFF. CDR3 DNA sequence: TGTGCCATCAGTGAGGTCCAGGTCCCCTCGGAACTGTTTTTT.

The chain uses TRBV29-1 and TRBJ1-1; 10 bases are shared with TRBD1. V shed 3 bases, J shed 2 bases, and the junction held 3 bases outside the gene matches. Germline CDR1 and CDR2: SQVTM and ANQGSEA. There are 14 residues in the CDR3. The CDR3: CSVDGQGVNTEAFF. CDR3 DNA sequence: TGCAGCGTTGACGGACAGGGGGTTAACACTGAAGCTTTCTTT. The full variable domain, in which reference TRBV29-1 and TRBJ1-1 provide the parts outside the CDR3, is SAVISQKPSRDICQRGTSLTIQCQVDSQVTMMFWYRQQPGQSLTLIATANQGSEATYESGFVIDKFPISRPNLTFSTLTVSNMSPEDSSIYLCSVDGQGVNTEAFFGQGTRLTVV.

The CDR3 sequence is CSASGAGTGSYGYTF. CDR3 in DNA: TGCAGTGCTAGTGGTGCCGGGACAGGGTCCTATGGCTACACCTTC. This chain links TRBV20-1 with TRBJ1-2, with 9 bases aligning to TRBD1. CDR1 is DFQATT and CDR2 is SNEGSKA in the germline V gene (reference sequence). V lost 3 bases to trimming and J lost 4 bases; unmatched junction nucleotides: 9. CDR3 length equals 15 residues.

The chain employs TRBV4-3 and TRBJ1-3; 8 bases align to TRBD1. After removal of 1 base from V and 0 bases from J, the junction contained 11 bases not matched to a gene. This CDR3 contains 19 residues. Germline V CDR1 and CDR2: LGHNA, YSLEER. The CDR3 DNA is TGCGCCAGCAGCCAAGGATCCGGGACAGGAACGAGCTCTGGAAACACCATATATTTT. Translating gives CASSQGSGTGTSSGNTIYF.

V is TRBV6-5 and J is TRBJ1-1; D unresolved. CDR3 length equals 13 residues. V lost 2 bases and J 6 bases, leaving 10 bases between the germline ends. The germline CDR1 and CDR2 sequences are MNHEY and SVGAGI. CDR3 bases: TGTGCCAGCAGTTACGACGGGAGATCTGAAGCTTTCTTT. It yields the protein CASSYDGRSEAFF.

V and J are TRBV5-1 and TRBJ2-3, with TRBD1 matching 8 bases. The V gene end was trimmed by 5 bases and the J gene end by 2 bases; junction bases not matched to a gene: 7. This CDR3 is 15 amino acids long. CDR1 SGHRS and CDR2 YFSETQ come from the germline V gene. The CDR3 loop is CASSPGQGNTDTQYF. The CDR3 DNA sequence: TGCGCCAGCAGTCCCGGACAGGGTAACACAGATACGCAGTATTTT.

This chain joins TRBV24-1 and TRBJ2-7; D remains unclear. Germline CDR1 is KGHDR and CDR2 is SFDVKD. This CDR3 comprises 12 residues. Trimming shortened V by 2 bases and J by 4 bases, and 5 bases separated the two germline ends. The CDR3: CATSDYGYEQYF. For the CDR3, the DNA is TGTGCCACCAGTGATTACGGGTACGAGCAGTACTTC.

Only one count was recorded for this clone. The CDR3 DNA sequence: TGTGCCAGCAGCGTAGCCAGCCGGGGGGTAGATACGCAGTATTTT. Translated: CASSVASRGVDTQYF. This chain uses TRBV9 with TRBJ2-3; 7 bases match TRBD2. The germline gives CDR1 SGDLS, CDR2 YYNGEE. This CDR3 is 15 amino acids long. V shed 0 bases, J shed 5 bases, and the junction held 6 bases outside the gene matches.

V is TRBV7-9 and J is TRBJ2-5; no definite D call. V lost 3 bases and J lost 2, with 10 bases in between. The CDR3 consists of 14 residues. Germline values: CDR1 SEHNR, CDR2 FQNEAQ (reference sequence). CDR3 DNA: TGTGCCAGCAGCTTCTCCGACAAGCAAGAGACCCAGTACTTC. It encodes CASSFSDKQETQYF.

This chain connects TRBV11-2 to TRBJ2-7; TRBD1 aligns across 9 bases. This CDR3 is 14 amino acids long. With V trimmed by 4 bases and J by 5 bases, 6 bases remained unmatched. Germline V gene data show CDR1 as SGHAT and CDR2 as FQNNGV. CDR3 bases: TGTGCCAGCAGCTCCGGACAGGGGAGTAACGAGCAGTACTTC. This encodes CASSSGQGSNEQYF.

This clone was recorded once. The chain is built from TRBV7-6 and TRBJ2-3; D is unclear. V dropped 1 base and J dropped 0 bases, with 14 bases sitting between them. The CDR3 loop spans 17 amino acids. Germline CDR1 SGHVS, CDR2 FNYEAQ. The CDR3 nucleotides are TGTGCCAGCAGCTTAGACTTCCAGGCGTCTAGCACAGATACGCAGTATTTT. It specifies CASSLDFQASSTDTQYF.

This chain links TRBV4-1 with TRBJ2-5; the D gene is possibly TRBD2 (6 bases). This CDR3 spans 15 amino acids. V was pared by 0 bases and J by 3 bases, with 11 bases between. Germline lookup yields CDR1 MGHRA and CDR2 YSYEKL. The CDR3 DNA follows: TGCGCCAGCAGCCAAGATGGGAGGCCAGAAGAGACCCAGTACTTC. Protein product: CASSQDGRPEETQYF.

The rearrangement links TRBV4-2 to TRBJ2-7; no reliable D call. In germline, CDR1 is LGHNA, CDR2 YNFKEQ. There are 13 residues in the CDR3. With 0 bases removed from V and 4 bases from J, the gap between germline ends came to 7 bases. CDR3 sequence: CASSQEPSYEQYF. The CDR3 DNA follows: TGTGCCAGCAGCCAAGAACCCAGTTACGAGCAGTACTTC.

The chain has TRBV19 and TRBJ2-5; D is possibly TRBD2 (6 bases). There are 14 residues in the CDR3. Germline V gene sequence: CDR1 LNHDA, CDR2 SQIVND (reference sequence). Deletions cut 5 bases from V and 2 bases from J, with 12 bases between. The CDR3 bases are TGTGCCAGTAGTTCCCGGGACTCACAAGAGACCCAGTACTTC. Its protein product is CASSSRDSQETQYF.